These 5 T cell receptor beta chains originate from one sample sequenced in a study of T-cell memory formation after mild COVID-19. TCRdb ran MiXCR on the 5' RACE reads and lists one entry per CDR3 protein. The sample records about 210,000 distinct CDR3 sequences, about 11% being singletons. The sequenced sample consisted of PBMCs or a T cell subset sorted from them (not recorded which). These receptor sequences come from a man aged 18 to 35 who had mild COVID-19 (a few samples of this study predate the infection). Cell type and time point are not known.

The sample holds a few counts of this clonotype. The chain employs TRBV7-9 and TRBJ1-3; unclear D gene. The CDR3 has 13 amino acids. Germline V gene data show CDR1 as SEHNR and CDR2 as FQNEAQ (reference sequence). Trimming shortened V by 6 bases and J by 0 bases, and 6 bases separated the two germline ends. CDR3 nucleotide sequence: TGTGCCAGCAGTCAATTCTCTGGAAACACCATATATTTT. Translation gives CASSQFSGNTIYF.

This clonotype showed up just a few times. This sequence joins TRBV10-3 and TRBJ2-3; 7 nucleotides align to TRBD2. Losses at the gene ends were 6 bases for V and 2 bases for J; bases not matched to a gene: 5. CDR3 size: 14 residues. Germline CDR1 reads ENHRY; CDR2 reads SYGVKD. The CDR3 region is CAIRSGLLTDTQYF. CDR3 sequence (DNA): TGTGCCATCAGGTCGGGACTACTCACAGATACGCAGTATTTT.

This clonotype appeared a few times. CDR3 region: CASMRVTQYF. The CDR3 nucleotides are TGTGCCAGCATGAGAGTTACGCAGTATTTT. The chain joins TRBV28 to TRBJ2-3; D unclear. Between the trimmed V and J ends, which lost 7 bases and 8 bases, there was a span of 7 bases. Germline V CDR1 and CDR2: MDHEN, SYDVKM. The length of the CDR3 is 10 residues.

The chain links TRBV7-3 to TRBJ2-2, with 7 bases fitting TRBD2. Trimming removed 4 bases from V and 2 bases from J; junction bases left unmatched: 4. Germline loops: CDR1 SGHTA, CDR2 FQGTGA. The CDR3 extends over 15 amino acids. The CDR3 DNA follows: TGTGCCAGCAGCTACGGGGGGACCAACACCGGGGAGCTGTTTTTT. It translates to CASSYGGTNTGELFF.

The chain's CDR3 is CASSILDRGNTEAFF. The CDR3 DNA sequence: TGTGCCAGCAGTATCCTCGACAGGGGGAACACTGAAGCTTTCTTT. The chain recombines TRBV7-9 with TRBJ1-1, with 8 positions matching TRBD1. The CDR3 runs to 15 residues. Germline CDR1 reads SEHNR; CDR2 reads FQNEAQ (reference sequence). After removal of 6 bases from V and 1 base from J, the junction contained 7 bases not matched to a gene. The whole variable domain, remainder taken from reference TRBV7-9 and TRBJ1-1, is DTGVSQNPRHKITKRGQNVTFRCDPISEHNRLYWYRQTLGQGPEFLTYFQNEAQLEKSRLLSDRFSAERPKGSFSTLEIQRTEQGDSAMYLCASSILDRGNTEAFFGQGTRLTVV.